The sequence of this T cell receptor (beta chain) was determined in a study of blood T cell repertoires in COVID-19. Study-wide context: The United States, Italy and Spain supplied acute and convalescent COVID-19 samples. PBMCs, B-cell-depleted T cells, or T cells were the source of the cDNA or gDNA that made up the material.

Germline values: CDR1 SNHLY, CDR2 FYNNEI. The J segment lost 2 bases and the V segment lost 2 bases, leaving 17 bases of the junction unmatched. The CDR3 runs 20 residues. Per the study methods: Nucleated cell number was recorded as an estimate derived from reference gene primer amplification. This table comes from immunoSEQ multiplex PCR, and its TCRdb copy is limited to in-frame clones, with some not included. Clone size and the V and J calls come from that table; the DNA yielded D and trimming. The sample consists of over 30,000 clones, about 74% of them appearing once. The rearrangement uses TRBV2 and TRBJ1-3, with 8 bases that match TRBD1. This sequence was found in a human donor in a cohort sampled during active COVID-19. Sequences were obtained from peripheral blood. CDR3 amino acids: CASSEYHRGEAASTGNTIYF. The CDR3 nucleotides are TGTGCCAGCAGTGAATATCACAGGGGGGAAGCTGCCAGCACTGGAAACACCATATATTTT.